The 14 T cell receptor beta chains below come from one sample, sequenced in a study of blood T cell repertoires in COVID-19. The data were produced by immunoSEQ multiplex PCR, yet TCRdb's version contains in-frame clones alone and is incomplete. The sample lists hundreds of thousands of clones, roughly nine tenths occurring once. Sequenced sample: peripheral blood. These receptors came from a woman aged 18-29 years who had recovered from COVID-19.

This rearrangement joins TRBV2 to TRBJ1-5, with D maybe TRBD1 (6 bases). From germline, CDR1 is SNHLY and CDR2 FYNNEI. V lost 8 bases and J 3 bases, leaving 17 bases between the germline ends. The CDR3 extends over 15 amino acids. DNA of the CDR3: TGTGCCAGCGAGGGGGACGGCGGAGCCAATCAGCCCCAGCATTTT. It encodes CASEGDGGANQPQHF. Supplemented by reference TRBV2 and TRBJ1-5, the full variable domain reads EPEVTQTPSHQVTQMGQEVILRCVPISNHLYFYWYRQILGQKVEFLVSFYNNEISEKSEIFDDQFSVERPDGSNFTLKIRSTKLEDSAMYFCASEGDGGANQPQHFGDGTRLSIL.

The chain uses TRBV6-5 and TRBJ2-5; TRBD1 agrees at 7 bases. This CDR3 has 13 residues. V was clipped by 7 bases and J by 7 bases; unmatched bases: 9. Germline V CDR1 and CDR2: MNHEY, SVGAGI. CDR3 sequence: CASTPTGMGTQYF. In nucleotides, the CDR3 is TGTGCCAGCACCCCGACAGGGATGGGGACCCAGTACTTC.

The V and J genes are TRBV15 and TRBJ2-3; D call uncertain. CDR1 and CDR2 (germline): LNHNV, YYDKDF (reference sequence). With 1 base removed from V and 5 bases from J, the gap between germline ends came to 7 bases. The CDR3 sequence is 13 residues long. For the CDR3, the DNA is TGTGCCACCAGCAGAGGTGAGAGAGATACGCAGTATTTT. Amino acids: CATSRGERDTQYF.

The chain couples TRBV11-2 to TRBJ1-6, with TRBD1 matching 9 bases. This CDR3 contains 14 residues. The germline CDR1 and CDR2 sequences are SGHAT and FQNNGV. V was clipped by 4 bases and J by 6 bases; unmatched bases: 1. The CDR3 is CASSWDRVNSPLHF. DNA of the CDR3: TGTGCCAGCAGCTGGGACAGGGTTAATTCACCCCTCCACTTT.

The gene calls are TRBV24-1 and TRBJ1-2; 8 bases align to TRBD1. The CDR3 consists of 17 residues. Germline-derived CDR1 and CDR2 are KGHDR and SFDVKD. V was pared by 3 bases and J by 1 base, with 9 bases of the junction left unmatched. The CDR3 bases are TGTGCCACCAGTGATCCGAAATCAGGGGGCTTTAACTATGGCTACACCTTC. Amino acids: CATSDPKSGGFNYGYTF.

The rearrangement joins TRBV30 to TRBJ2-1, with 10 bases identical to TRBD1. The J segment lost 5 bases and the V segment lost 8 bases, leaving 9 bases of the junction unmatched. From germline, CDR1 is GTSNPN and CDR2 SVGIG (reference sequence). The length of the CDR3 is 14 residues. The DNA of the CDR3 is TGTGCCGGGTCCCGACAGGGGGCGAACAATGAGCAGTTCTTC. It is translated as CAGSRQGANNEQFF.

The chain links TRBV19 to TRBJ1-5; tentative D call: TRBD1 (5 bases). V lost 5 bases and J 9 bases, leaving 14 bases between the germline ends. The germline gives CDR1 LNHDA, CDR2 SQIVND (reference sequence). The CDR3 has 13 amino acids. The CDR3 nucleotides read TGTGCCAGTAGTTCTGGGGGGGGTCCGCCCCAGCATTTT. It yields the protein CASSSGGGPPQHF.

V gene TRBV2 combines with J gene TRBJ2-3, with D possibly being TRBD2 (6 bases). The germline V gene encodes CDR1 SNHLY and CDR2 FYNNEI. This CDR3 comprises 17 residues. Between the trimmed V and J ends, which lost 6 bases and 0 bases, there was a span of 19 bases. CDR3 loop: CASRELVAVTSTDTQYF. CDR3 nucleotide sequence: TGTGCCAGCAGGGAGCTGGTAGCGGTTACTAGCACAGATACGCAGTATTTT. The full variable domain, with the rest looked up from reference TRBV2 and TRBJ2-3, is EPEVTQTPSHQVTQMGQEVILRCVPISNHLYFYWYRQILGQKVEFLVSFYNNEISEKSEIFDDQFSVERPDGSNFTLKIRSTKLEDSAMYFCASRELVAVTSTDTQYFGPGTRLTVL.

CDR3 sequence (DNA): TGTGCCATCAAGGAGCGGGAGATTTCCAATGAGCAGTTCTTC. Its translation is CAIKEREISNEQFF. V usage is TRBV10-3 and J usage is TRBJ2-1, with 8 bases lining up with TRBD2. Unmatched junction bases numbered 8, after V lost 7 bases and J lost 6 bases. Germline V gene data show CDR1 as ENHRY and CDR2 as SYGVKD. The CDR3 contains 14 residues.

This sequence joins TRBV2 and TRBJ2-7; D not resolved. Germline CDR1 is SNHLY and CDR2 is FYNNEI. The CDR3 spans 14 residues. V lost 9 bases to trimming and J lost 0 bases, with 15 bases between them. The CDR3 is CASFQQIISYEQYF. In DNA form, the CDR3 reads TGTGCCAGTTTCCAACAAATAATCTCCTACGAGCAGTACTTC.

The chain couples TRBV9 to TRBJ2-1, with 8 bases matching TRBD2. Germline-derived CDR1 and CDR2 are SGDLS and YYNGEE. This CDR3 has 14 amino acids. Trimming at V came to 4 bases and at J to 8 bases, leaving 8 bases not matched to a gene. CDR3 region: CASSTRLARDEQFF. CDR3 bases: TGTGCCAGCAGCACCCGACTAGCGAGGGATGAGCAGTTCTTC.

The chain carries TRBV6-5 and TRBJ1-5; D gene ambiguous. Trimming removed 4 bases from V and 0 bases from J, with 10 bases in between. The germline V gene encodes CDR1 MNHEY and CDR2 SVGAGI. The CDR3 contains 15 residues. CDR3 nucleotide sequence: TGTGCCAGCAGTTCGTATCAGGATAGCAATCAGCCCCAGCATTTT. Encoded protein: CASSSYQDSNQPQHF.

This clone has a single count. The CDR3 loop reads CAWSSGLGSNEQFF. The CDR3 DNA reads TGTGCCTGGAGCTCGGGACTAGGTAGCAATGAGCAGTTCTTC. The chain employs TRBV30 and TRBJ2-1; 8 bases match TRBD2. This CDR3 contains 14 residues. CDR1 is GTSNPN and CDR2 is SVGIG in the germline V gene (reference sequence). J was trimmed by 6 bases and V by 3 bases; bases with no gene match: 7.

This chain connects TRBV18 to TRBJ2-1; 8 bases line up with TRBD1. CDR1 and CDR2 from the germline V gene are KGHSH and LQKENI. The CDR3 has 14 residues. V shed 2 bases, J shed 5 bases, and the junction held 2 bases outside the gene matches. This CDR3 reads CASSPKTGDNEQFF. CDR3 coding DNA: TGTGCCAGCTCACCAAAGACAGGGGACAATGAGCAGTTCTTC.